This TCR beta chain comes out of a study of blood T cell repertoires in COVID-19. Study-wide background: Spain, Italy and the United States supplied samples that represented acute and convalescent COVID-19. T cells, B-cell-depleted T cells, or PBMCs provided the cDNA or gDNA that served as material.

Original analysis: The authors estimated nucleated cell counts from reference gene primer amplification. This table comes from immunoSEQ multiplex PCR, and its TCRdb copy is limited to in-frame clones, with some not included. D and trimming were read from the DNA, whereas the V and J calls and clone size are those reported in that table. Here the sample spans nearly 350,000 clones, about 89% being singletons. Seattle patient enrollment occurred during active infection, with longitudinal follow-up thereafter. The CDR3 runs to 15 residues. CDR1 is MNHEY, CDR2 SVGAGI, per germline. The V segment lost 5 bases and the J segment 1 base; nucleotides outside the gene matches: 5.

V usage is TRBV6-5 and J usage is TRBJ2-5; 9 positions agree with TRBD1. Specimen: peripheral blood. The TCR comes from a woman aged 45-60 years with COVID-19, enrolled during active disease. The CDR3 protein is CASSTGGTVQETQYF. CDR3 coding DNA: TGTGCCAGCAGTACAGGGGGCACAGTCCAAGAGACCCAGTACTTC.